Presented here are 19 T cell receptor beta chains from one specimen sequenced in a study of cytomegalovirus exposure and HLA in healthy donors. PCR used 60 Vbeta primers and 13 Jbeta primers. Only in-frame clones appear in the TCRdb table, and some are missing; sequencing was by immunoSEQ multiplex PCR. The sample gives about 150,000 clones, around four fifths of which show up once; approximately 1.4% is in the top ten. The sample was PBMCs. The receptors derive from a woman in her forties in good health and CMV-seronegative.

This chain connects TRBV18 to TRBJ1-4; TRBD1 is a possible D gene (5 bases). The length of the CDR3 is 14 residues. The V end lost 1 base, the J end lost 6 bases, and 9 bases lay between the germline ends. Germline V gives CDR1 KGHSH, CDR2 LQKENI. The CDR3: CASSPLGDHEKLFF. The CDR3, as DNA: TGTGCCAGCTCACCACTAGGGGATCATGAAAAACTGTTTTTT.

This chain uses TRBV11-2 with TRBJ2-7; 7 positions match TRBD1. Germline V gene data show CDR1 as SGHAT and CDR2 as FQNNGV. This CDR3 region has 13 residues. V shed 3 bases, J shed 4 bases, and the junction held 3 bases outside the gene matches. In nucleotides, the CDR3 is TGTGCCAGCAGCTTTGACAGGGTGTACGAGCAGTACTTC. It specifies CASSFDRVYEQYF.

The chain uses TRBV27 and TRBJ1-1; D is unclear. Germline values: CDR1 MNHEY, CDR2 SMNVEV (reference sequence). V was pared by 4 bases and J by 5 bases, with 17 bases between. The CDR3 totals 15 residues. The CDR3 DNA reads as TGTGCCAGCAGTTCGGGGTCCCGAAGAAGTACTGAAGCTTTCTTT. It translates to CASSSGSRRSTEAFF.

A single count supports this clone. CDR3 region: CAWRAGAGTGPNNSPLHF. CDR3 bases: TGTGCCTGGAGAGCCGGAGCCGGGACAGGGCCTAATAATTCACCCCTCCACTTT. This chain joins TRBV30 and TRBJ1-6; 9 nucleotides align to TRBD1. The V and J ends lost 3 bases and 5 bases, in that order; junction bases with no gene match: 14. The CDR3 spans 18 residues. Germline values: CDR1 GTSNPN, CDR2 SVGIG (reference sequence).

The rearrangement uses TRBV18 and TRBJ1-6; TRBD1 might be the D (6 bases). This CDR3 is built from 18 residues. The V end was cut by 2 bases, the J end by 8 bases, with 22 bases between. Germline V gene lookup returns CDR1 KGHSH and CDR2 LQKENI. The CDR3 sequence is CASSPATPTTGRDSPLHF. The CDR3 bases are TGTGCCAGCTCACCAGCGACCCCAACAACAGGGAGGGATTCACCCCTCCACTTT. Full variable domain (outside the CDR3, taken from reference TRBV18 and TRBJ1-6): NAGVMQNPRHLVRRRGQEARLRCSPMKGHSHVYWYRQLPEEGLKFMVYLQKENIIDESGMPKERFSAEFPKEGPSILRIQQVVRGDSAAYFCASSPATPTTGRDSPLHFGNGTRLTVT.

This chain links TRBV28 with TRBJ1-2; weak D call: TRBD1 (5 bases). Germline V gene lookup returns CDR1 MDHEN and CDR2 SYDVKM. The CDR3 has 15 residues. V lost 2 bases, J lost 4 bases, and 14 bases lay in between. CDR3: CASSLAAQGSYGYTF. The CDR3 DNA sequence: TGTGCCAGCAGTTTAGCCGCGCAGGGCAGCTATGGCTACACCTTC.

The chain uses TRBV5-4 and TRBJ1-4; D call uncertain. The germline V gene has CDR1 SGHNT and CDR2 YYREEE (reference sequence). V lost 1 base and J 8 bases, leaving 6 bases between the germline ends. This CDR3 contains 12 residues. CDR3 residues: CASSLRGEKLFF. The CDR3 nucleotides are TGTGCCAGCAGCTTGCGAGGCGAAAAACTGTTTTTT.

The chain couples TRBV5-4 to TRBJ1-2; no clear D gene. CDR1 is SGHNT and CDR2 is YYREEE in the germline V gene (reference sequence). The CDR3 spans 12 residues. The ends were cut back, 2 bases at V and 6 bases at J, with 8 bases in the middle. The CDR3 DNA reads as TGTGCCAGCAGCTTTGGGCAGGATGGCTACACCTTC. Amino acids: CASSFGQDGYTF.

This chain joins TRBV7-2 and TRBJ2-3; 10 bases match TRBD2. This CDR3 comprises 18 residues. Germline trimming cut 7 bases from V and 0 bases from J; bases unmatched to any gene: 13. From germline, CDR1 is SGHTA and CDR2 FQGNSA. DNA of the CDR3: TGTGCCAGCACCCAGTGGGCTCTAGCGGGGGCTAGCACAGATACGCAGTATTTT. As protein: CASTQWALAGASTDTQYF.

The rearrangement links TRBV19 to TRBJ2-7; TRBD1 aligns across 9 bases. V lost 6 bases and J lost 3; bases outside the gene matches: 9. The CDR3 contains 15 residues. Germline V gene data show CDR1 as LNHDA and CDR2 as SQIVND (reference sequence). In DNA, the CDR3 is TGTGCCAGTAGCCTAAGGACAGGGGCGATCTACGAGCAGTACTTC. Its protein product is CASSLRTGAIYEQYF.

V and J are TRBV6-1 and TRBJ2-3; the match to TRBD2 covers 14 bases. The CDR3 consists of 16 residues. Trimming took 4 bases from V and 6 from J; bases not matched to a gene: 6. The germline CDR1 and CDR2 sequences are MNHNS and SASEGT. The CDR3 DNA sequence: TGTGCCAGCAGTGGGACTAGCGGGGGGAGTAAGGATACGCAGTATTTT. Translating gives CASSGTSGGSKDTQYF.

A remark on this clone: At one end the junction does not follow the germline gene, possibly because of a read error. The genes are TRBV10-3 and TRBJ1-2, with 7 bases aligning to TRBD1. The CDR3 is made up of 14 amino acids. From germline, CDR1 is ENHRY and CDR2 SYGVKD. Here the CDR3 reads CAITETGWDYGYTF. DNA of the CDR3: TGTGCCATCACTGAGACAGGGTGGGACTATGGCTACACCTTC.

V is TRBV18 and J is TRBJ1-5; D not certain. The CDR3 loop spans 17 amino acids. Trimming removed 2 bases from V and 1 base from J, with 15 bases in between. Germline V gene sequence: CDR1 KGHSH, CDR2 LQKENI. CDR3 bases: TGTGCCAGCTCACCAGCGATACGGGGAGTGAGCAATCAGCCCCAGCATTTT. This codes for CASSPAIRGVSNQPQHF.

The V and J genes are TRBV5-1 and TRBJ2-7; 7 bases fit TRBD1. With V trimmed by 5 bases and J by 3 bases, 11 bases remained unmatched. CDR1 is SGHRS, CDR2 YFSETQ, per germline. This CDR3 comprises 15 residues. CDR3 sequence: CASRYRDSEGYEQYF. CDR3 nucleotides: TGCGCCAGCAGATACCGGGACAGTGAAGGCTACGAGCAGTACTTC.

CDR3 nucleotides: TGTGCCAGCAGCTTAACGGAACCGGGGAATTCACCCCTCCACTTT. As protein: CASSLTEPGNSPLHF. The rearrangement joins TRBV7-3 to TRBJ1-6; D not certain. The CDR3 extends over 15 amino acids. Germline V gene sequence: CDR1 SGHTA, CDR2 FQGTGA. V was pared by 0 bases and J by 7 bases, with 10 bases between.

The V and J genes are TRBV28 and TRBJ1-2; no reliable D call. This CDR3 spans 14 amino acids. The germline V gene has CDR1 MDHEN and CDR2 SYDVKM. V lost 2 bases, J lost 0 bases, and 7 bases lay in between. CDR3 protein: CASSLELPNYGYTF. The CDR3 nucleotides are TGTGCCAGCAGTTTAGAACTGCCTAACTATGGCTACACCTTC.

The chain links TRBV7-2 to TRBJ1-2; D perhaps matches TRBD1 (6 bases). This CDR3 has 14 residues. Germline values: CDR1 SGHTA, CDR2 FQGNSA. Trimming cost V 5 bases and J 3 bases, with 13 bases left between them. The CDR3 sequence is CASSTQQGYYGYTF. As DNA, the CDR3 is TGTGCCAGCAGCACCCAACAGGGTTACTATGGCTACACCTTC.

This clone was counted a few times. V and J are TRBV5-4 and TRBJ2-7, with TRBD1 as a possible D gene (5 bases). V was pared by 0 bases and J by 2 bases, with 9 bases between. There are 14 residues in the CDR3. The V gene's germline CDR1 is SGHNT and CDR2 YYREEE (reference sequence). CDR3 in DNA: TGTGCCAGCAGCTTGGGACAGCCGACCTACGAGCAGTACTTC. Translating it yields CASSLGQPTYEQYF. Based on the CDR3 plus reference TRBV5-4 and TRBJ2-7, the full variable domain is ETGVTQSPTHLIKTRGQQVTLRCSSQSGHNTVSWYQQALGQGPQFIFQYYREEENGRGNFPPRFSGLQFPNYSSELNVNALELDDSALYLCASSLGQPTYEQYFGPGTRLTVT.

This clone appeared once. The same CDR3 can be traced to other DNA sequences in this sample. CDR3 bases: TGTGCCAGCAGCGTGGGGGGGGATACGCAGTATTTT. It yields the protein CASSVGGDTQYF. The chain recombines TRBV9 with TRBJ2-3; TRBD2 aligns across 7 bases. The CDR3 runs 12 residues. Germline CDR1 and CDR2: SGDLS and YYNGEE. The V and J ends lost 2 bases and 6 bases, in that order; junction bases with no gene match: 0.